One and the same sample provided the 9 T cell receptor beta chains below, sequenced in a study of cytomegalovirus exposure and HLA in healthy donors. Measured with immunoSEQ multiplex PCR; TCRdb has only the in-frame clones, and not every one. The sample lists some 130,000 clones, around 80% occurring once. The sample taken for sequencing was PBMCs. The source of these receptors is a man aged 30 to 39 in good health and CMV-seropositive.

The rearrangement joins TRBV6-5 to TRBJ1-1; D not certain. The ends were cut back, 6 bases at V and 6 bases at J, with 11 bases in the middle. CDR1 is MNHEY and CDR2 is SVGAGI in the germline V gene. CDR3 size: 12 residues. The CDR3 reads CASRNRQAEAFF. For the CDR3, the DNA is TGTGCCAGCAGAAACCGGCAGGCTGAAGCTTTCTTT.

The DNA of the CDR3 is TGTGCCAGCAGGACAGGTGGAAGCACAGATACGCAGTATTTT. Its protein product is CASRTGGSTDTQYF. The chain couples TRBV6-6 to TRBJ2-3; perhaps TRBD1 as D (6 bases). The CDR3 is made up of 14 amino acids. V dropped 6 bases and J dropped 0 bases, with 10 bases sitting between them. Per germline, CDR1 MNHNY and CDR2 SVGAGI (reference sequence).

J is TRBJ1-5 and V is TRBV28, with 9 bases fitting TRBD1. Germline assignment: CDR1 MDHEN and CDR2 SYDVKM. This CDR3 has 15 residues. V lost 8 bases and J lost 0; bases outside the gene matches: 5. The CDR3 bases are TGTGCCAGCGGACAGGGGACTATTAGCAATCAGCCCCAGCATTTT. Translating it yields CASGQGTISNQPQHF.

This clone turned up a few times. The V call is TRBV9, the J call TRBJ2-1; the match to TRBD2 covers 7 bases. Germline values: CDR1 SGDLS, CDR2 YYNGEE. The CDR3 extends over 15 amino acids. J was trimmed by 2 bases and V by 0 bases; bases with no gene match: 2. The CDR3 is CASSVGGSAYNEQFF. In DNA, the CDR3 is TGTGCCAGCAGCGTAGGCGGGAGTGCCTACAATGAGCAGTTCTTC. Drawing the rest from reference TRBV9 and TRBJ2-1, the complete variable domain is DSGVTQTPKHLITATGQRVTLRCSPRSGDLSVYWYQQSLDQGLQFLIQYYNGEERAKGNILERFSAQQFPDLHSELNLSSLELGDSALYFCASSVGGSAYNEQFFGPGTRLTVL.

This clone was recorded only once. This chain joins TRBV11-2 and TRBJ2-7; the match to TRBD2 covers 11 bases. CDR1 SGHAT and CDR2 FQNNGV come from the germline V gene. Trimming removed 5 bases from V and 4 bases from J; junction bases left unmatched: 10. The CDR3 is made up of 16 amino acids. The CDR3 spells CASSPTLTSGGYEQYF. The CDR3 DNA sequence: TGTGCCAGCAGCCCTACTTTAACTAGCGGGGGTTACGAGCAGTACTTC.

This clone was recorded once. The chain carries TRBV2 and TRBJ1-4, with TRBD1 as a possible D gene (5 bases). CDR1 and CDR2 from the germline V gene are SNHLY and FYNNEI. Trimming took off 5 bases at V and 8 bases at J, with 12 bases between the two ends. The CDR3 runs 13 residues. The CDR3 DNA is TGTGCCAGCAGTTCAGGGCAATACGAAAAACTGTTTTTT. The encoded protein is CASSSGQYEKLFF. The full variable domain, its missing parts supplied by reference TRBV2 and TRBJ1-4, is EPEVTQTPSHQVTQMGQEVILRCVPISNHLYFYWYRQILGQKVEFLVSFYNNEISEKSEIFDDQFSVERPDGSNFTLKIRSTKLEDSAMYFCASSSGQYEKLFFGSGTQLSVL.

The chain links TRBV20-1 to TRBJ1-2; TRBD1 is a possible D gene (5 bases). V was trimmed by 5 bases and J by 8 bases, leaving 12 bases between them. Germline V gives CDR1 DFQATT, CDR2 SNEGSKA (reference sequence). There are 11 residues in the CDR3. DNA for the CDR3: TGCAGTGCTCCGTACAACAGGGGCTACACCTTC. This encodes CSAPYNRGYTF.

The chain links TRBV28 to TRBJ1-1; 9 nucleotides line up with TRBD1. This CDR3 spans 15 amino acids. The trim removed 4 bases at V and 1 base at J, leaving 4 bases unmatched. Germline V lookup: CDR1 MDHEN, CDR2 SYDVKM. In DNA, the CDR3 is TGTGCCAGCAGTTCGGTGGGACAGGGGAACACTGAAGCTTTCTTT. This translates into CASSSVGQGNTEAFF.

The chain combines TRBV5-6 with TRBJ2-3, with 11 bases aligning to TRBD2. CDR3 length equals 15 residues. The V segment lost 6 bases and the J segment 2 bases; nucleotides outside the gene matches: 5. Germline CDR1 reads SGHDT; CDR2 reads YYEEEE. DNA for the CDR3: TGTGCCAGCACCTTAGCGGGAGGGCCCACAGATACGCAGTATTTT. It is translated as CASTLAGGPTDTQYF.